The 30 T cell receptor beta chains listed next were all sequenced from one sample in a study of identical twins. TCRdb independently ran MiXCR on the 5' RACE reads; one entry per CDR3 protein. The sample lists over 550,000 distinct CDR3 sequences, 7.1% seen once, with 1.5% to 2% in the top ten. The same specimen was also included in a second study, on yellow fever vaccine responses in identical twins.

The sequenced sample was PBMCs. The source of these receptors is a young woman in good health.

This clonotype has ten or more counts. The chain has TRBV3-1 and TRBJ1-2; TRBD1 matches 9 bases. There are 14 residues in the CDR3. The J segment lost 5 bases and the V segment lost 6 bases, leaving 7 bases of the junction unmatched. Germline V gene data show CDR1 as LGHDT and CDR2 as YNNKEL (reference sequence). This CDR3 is CASSQQGARYGYTF. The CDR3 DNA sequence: TGTGCCAGCAGTCAACAGGGGGCACGGTATGGCTACACCTTC.

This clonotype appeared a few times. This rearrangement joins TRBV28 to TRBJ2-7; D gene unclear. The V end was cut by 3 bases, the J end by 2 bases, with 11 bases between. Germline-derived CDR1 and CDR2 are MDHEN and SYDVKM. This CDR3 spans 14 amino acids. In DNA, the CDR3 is TGTGCCAGCAGTTTGATGACACTCACCTACGAGCAGTACTTC. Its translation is CASSLMTLTYEQYF.

In DNA, the CDR3 is TGTGCCAGCAGTAACGGGGGGCCCAGGGAGACCCAGTACTTC. This gives the protein CASSNGGPRETQYF. The gene calls are TRBV6-5 and TRBJ2-5, with D possibly matching TRBD2 (7 bases). The CDR3 sequence is 14 residues long. V was trimmed by 5 bases and J by 5 bases, leaving 15 bases between them. Looked up from germline, CDR1 is MNHEY and CDR2 is SVGAGI.

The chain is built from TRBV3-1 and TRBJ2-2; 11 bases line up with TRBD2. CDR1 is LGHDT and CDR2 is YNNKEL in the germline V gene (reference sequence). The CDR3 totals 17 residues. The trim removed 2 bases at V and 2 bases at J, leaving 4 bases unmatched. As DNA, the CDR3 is TGTGCCAGCAGCCAACCGACTAGCGGGATTAACACCGGGGAGCTGTTTTTT. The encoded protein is CASSQPTSGINTGELFF.

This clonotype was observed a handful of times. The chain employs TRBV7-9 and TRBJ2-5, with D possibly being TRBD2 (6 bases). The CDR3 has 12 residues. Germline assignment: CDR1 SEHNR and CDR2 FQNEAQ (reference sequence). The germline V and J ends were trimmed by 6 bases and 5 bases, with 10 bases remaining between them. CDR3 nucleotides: TGTGCCAGCAGAGGCCGGGGGGAGACCCAGTACTTC. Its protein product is CASRGRGETQYF.

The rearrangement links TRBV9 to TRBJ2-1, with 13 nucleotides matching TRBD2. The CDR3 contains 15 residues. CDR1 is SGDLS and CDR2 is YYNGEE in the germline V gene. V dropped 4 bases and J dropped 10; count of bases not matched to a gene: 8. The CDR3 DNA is TGTGCCAGCAGCCAGACTAGCGGGAGGAGTGAAGAGCAGTTCTTC. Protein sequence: CASSQTSGRSEEQFF.

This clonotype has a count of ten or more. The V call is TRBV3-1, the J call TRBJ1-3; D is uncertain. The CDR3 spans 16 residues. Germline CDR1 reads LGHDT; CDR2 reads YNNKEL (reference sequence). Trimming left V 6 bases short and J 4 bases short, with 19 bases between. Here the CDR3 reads CASSPSLRERGNTIYF. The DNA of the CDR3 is TGTGCCAGCAGTCCCTCCCTCCGGGAAAGAGGAAACACCATATATTTT.

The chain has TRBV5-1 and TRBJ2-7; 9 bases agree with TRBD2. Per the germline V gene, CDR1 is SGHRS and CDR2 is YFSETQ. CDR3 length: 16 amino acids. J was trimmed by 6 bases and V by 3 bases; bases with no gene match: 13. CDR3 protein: CASSSGVSGRQVEQYF. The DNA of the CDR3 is TGCGCCAGCAGCTCGGGGGTAAGCGGGAGGCAGGTCGAGCAGTACTTC.

The CDR3 here is CASSYSDTSYNEQFF. The CDR3 DNA is TGTGCCAGCAGCTATTCGGACACCTCCTACAATGAGCAGTTCTTC. The rearrangement joins TRBV7-9 to TRBJ2-1; the D gene is possibly TRBD1 (5 bases). The CDR3 length is 15 residues. Trimming cost V 4 bases and J 0 bases, with 10 bases left between them. The germline CDR1 and CDR2 sequences are SEHNR and FQNEAQ (reference sequence).

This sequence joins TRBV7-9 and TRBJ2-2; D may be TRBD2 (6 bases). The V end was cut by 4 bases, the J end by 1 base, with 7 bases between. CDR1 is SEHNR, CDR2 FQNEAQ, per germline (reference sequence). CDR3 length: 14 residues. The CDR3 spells CASSWDLNTGELFF. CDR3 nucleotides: TGTGCCAGCAGCTGGGACTTGAACACCGGGGAGCTGTTTTTT.

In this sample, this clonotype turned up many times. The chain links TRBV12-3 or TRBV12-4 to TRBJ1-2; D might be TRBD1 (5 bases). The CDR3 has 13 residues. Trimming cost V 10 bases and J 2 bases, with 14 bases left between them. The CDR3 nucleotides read TGTGCCACCCGGTCGGACATGAACTATGGCTACACCTTC. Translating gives CATRSDMNYGYTF.

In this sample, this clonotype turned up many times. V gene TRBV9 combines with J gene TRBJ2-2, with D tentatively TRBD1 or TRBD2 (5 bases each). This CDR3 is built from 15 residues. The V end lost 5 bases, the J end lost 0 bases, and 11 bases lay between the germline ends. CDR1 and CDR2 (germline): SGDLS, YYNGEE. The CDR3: CASRTGGPNTGELFF. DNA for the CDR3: TGTGCCAGCAGAACTGGGGGTCCGAACACCGGGGAGCTGTTTTTT.

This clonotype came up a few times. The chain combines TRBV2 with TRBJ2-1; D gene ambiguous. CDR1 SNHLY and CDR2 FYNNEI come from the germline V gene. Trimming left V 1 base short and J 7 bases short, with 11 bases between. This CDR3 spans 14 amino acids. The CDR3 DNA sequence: TGTGCCAGCAGTGAAGAGACTCTGGGGAATGAGCAGTTCTTC. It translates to CASSEETLGNEQFF. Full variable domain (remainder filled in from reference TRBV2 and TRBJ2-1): EPEVTQTPSHQVTQMGQEVILRCVPISNHLYFYWYRQILGQKVEFLVSFYNNEISEKSEIFDDQFSVERPDGSNFTLKIRSTKLEDSAMYFCASSEETLGNEQFFGPGTRLTVL.

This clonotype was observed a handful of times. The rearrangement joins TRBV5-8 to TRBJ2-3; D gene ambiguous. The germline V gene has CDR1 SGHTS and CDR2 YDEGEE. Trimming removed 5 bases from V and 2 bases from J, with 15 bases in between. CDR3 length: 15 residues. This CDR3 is CASRTGDFSTDTQYF. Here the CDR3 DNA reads TGTGCCAGCAGGACCGGAGACTTCTCCACAGATACGCAGTATTTT.

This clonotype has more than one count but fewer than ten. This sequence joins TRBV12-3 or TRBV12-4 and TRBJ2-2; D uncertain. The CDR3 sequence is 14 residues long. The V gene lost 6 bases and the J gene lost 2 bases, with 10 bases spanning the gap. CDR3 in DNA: TGTGCCAGCAGAAAAGACATAAACACCGGGGAGCTGTTTTTT. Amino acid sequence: CASRKDINTGELFF.

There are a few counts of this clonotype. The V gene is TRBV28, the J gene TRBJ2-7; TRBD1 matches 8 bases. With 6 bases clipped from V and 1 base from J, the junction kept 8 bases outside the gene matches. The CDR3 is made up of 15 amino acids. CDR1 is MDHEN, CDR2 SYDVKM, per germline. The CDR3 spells CASRPGQGRSYEQYF. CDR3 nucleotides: TGTGCCAGCAGGCCAGGACAGGGTAGGTCCTACGAGCAGTACTTC.

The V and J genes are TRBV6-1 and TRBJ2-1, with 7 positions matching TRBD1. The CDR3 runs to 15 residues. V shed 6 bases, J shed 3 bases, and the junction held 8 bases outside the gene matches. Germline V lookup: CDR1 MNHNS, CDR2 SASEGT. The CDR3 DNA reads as TGTGCCAGCAGGGCACAGGGGCGGGTCTACAATGAGCAGTTCTTC. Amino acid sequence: CASRAQGRVYNEQFF.

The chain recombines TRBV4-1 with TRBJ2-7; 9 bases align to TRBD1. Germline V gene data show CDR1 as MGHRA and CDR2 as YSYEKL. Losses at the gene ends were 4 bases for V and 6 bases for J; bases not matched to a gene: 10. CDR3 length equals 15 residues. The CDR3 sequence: CASSPPGGDRVEQYF. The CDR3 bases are TGCGCCAGCAGCCCCCCTGGAGGGGACAGGGTCGAGCAGTACTTC.

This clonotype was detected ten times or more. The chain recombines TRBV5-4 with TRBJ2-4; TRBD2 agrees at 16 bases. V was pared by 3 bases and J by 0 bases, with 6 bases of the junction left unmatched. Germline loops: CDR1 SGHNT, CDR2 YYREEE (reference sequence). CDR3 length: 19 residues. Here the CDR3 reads CASSYGTSGGGLAKNIQYF. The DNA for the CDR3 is TGTGCCAGCAGCTACGGGACTAGCGGGGGGGGCTTAGCCAAAAACATTCAGTACTTC. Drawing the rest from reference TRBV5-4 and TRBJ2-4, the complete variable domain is ETGVTQSPTHLIKTRGQQVTLRCSSQSGHNTVSWYQQALGQGPQFIFQYYREEENGRGNFPPRFSGLQFPNYSSELNVNALELDDSALYLCASSYGTSGGGLAKNIQYFGAGTRLSVL.

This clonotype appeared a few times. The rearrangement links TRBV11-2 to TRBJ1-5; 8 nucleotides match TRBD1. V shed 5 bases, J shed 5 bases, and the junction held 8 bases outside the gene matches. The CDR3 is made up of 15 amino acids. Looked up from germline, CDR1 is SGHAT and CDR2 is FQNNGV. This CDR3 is CASSRWTGPYQPQHF. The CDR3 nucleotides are TGTGCCAGCAGCCGGTGGACAGGGCCTTATCAGCCCCAGCATTTT.

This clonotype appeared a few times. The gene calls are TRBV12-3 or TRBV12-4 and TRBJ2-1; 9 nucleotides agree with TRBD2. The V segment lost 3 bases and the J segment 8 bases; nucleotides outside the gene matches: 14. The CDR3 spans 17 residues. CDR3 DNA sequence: TGTGCCAGCAGTTTCTCTGGGAGCGGGAGGTTGTGGGATGAGCAGTTCTTC. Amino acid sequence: CASSFSGSGRLWDEQFF.

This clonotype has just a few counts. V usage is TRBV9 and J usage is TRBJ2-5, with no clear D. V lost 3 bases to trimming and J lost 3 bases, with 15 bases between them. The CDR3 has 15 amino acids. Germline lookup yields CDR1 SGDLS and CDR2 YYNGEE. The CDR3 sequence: CASSEGRNREETQYF. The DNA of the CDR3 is TGTGCCAGCAGCGAAGGCAGGAACCGCGAAGAGACCCAGTACTTC.

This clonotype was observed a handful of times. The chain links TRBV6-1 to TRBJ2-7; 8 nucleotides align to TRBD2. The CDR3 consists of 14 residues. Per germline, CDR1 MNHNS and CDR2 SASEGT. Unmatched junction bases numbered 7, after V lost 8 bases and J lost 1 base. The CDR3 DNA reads TGTGCCAGCCAGACGGTAGCGGGATCCTACGAGCAGTACTTC. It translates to CASQTVAGSYEQYF.

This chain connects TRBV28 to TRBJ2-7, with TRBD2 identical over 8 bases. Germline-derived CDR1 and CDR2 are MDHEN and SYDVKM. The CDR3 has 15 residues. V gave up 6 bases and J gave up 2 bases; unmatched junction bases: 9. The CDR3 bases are TGTGCCAGCAGCCCCGCTTTCGGGAGGGCCTACGAGCAGTACTTC. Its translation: CASSPAFGRAYEQYF.

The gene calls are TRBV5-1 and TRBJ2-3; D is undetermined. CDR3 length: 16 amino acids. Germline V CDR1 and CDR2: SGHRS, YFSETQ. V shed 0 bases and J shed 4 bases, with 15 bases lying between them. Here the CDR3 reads CASSLALVDSSDTQYF. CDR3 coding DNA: TGCGCCAGCAGCTTGGCGTTGGTAGATTCGTCAGATACGCAGTATTTT.

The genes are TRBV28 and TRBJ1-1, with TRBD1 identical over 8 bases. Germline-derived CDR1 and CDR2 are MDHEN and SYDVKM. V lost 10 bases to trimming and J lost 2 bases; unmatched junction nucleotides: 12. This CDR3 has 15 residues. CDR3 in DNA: TGTGCCATTTCCGCCCCCGGGACAGGCAACACTGAAGCTTTCTTT. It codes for CAISAPGTGNTEAFF.

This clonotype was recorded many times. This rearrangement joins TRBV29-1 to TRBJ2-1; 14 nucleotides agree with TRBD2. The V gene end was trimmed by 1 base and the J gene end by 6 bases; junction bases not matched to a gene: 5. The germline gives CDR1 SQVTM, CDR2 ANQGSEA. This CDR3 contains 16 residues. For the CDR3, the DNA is TGCAGCGTTGAAGCTACCGGGACTAGCGGGAGCAATGAGCAGTTCTTC. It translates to CSVEATGTSGSNEQFF.

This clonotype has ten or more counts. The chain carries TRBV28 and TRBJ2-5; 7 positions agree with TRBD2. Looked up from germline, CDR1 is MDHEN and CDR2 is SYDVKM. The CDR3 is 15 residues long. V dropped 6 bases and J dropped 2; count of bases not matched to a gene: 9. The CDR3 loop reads CASSKILAAQETQYF. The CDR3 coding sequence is TGTGCCAGCAGCAAGATTCTAGCGGCTCAAGAGACCCAGTACTTC.

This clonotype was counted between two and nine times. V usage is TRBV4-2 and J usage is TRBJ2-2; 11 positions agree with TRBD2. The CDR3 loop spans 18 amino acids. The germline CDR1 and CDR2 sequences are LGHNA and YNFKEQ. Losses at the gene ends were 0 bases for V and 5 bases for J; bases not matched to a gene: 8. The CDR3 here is CASSQDEIAGGWTGELFF. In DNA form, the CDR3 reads TGTGCCAGCAGCCAAGACGAAATAGCGGGGGGGTGGACCGGGGAGCTGTTTTTT.

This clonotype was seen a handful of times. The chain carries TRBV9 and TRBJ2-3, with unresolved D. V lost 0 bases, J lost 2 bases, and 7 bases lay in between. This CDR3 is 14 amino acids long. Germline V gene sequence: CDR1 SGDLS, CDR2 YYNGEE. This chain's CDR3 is CASSVEQVTDTQYF. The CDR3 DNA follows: TGTGCCAGCAGCGTAGAGCAAGTCACAGATACGCAGTATTTT.